This T cell receptor (beta chain) was retrieved from a study of T cells in women clearing cervical HPV infection (dated by TCRdb to between 2017 and 2018). About the investigation overall: The cases were about two dozen women with histologically confirmed HPV16-related CIN3 or worse, and 2 of those women had invasive cancers. As quality controls, five blinded duplicates were added to each group, bringing the total to about 60 samples made up of 50 or so participants and about 10 replicates. Since only a few of the women had HLA typing available, the possibility that HLA type was acting as a confounder could not be ruled out. Cases and controls were matched on year of sample collection and on age within five years. Case blood was taken at the visit when the lesion was first identified, whereas control blood was taken when infection was no longer detected. The exploratory proof-of-principle case-control study was nested within the Guanacaste HPV Natural History Study in Costa Rica and compared TCR repertoires across cervical HPV16 outcomes. The parent cohort enrolled roughly 10,000 women aged 18 or older in Guanacaste, Costa Rica, during about 1992 to 1994 and followed them for 6 to 7 years. A median age of nearly 35 years was observed in cases versus approximately 38 in controls, and no significant differences in baseline characteristics were found. The controls were 25 to 30 women whose single incident HPV16 infection cleared within 12 months with no development of precancer or cancer. Among cases, blood sampling occurred a median of around 160 days after lesion detection, with an interquartile range of roughly 85 to 210 days.

The germline V and J ends show losses of 2 bases and 4 bases respectively, and no gene match explains 6 bases of the junction. There are 15 amino acids in the CDR3, from cysteine to phenylalanine inclusive. The DNA covers only part of the CDR3, 36 bases in frame from base 1. The germline V gene supplies CDR1 KGHSH and CDR2 LQKENI. Here is what the overall study found, with its caveats: Random forest classifiers combining richness and V gene abundances distinguished cases from controls with an estimated AUC of around 0.79. Significantly higher TCR repertoire richness was observed in CIN3+ cases than in controls across sequencing depths, whereas no difference in evenness was found. Because T-cell numbers per sample were unknown, differences in richness could reflect varying T-cell content rather than repertoire biology. TRBV6-7 relative abundance was lower in cases than in controls (approximately 0.11% versus 0.16%; Bonferroni P = 0.0008). The cross-sectional design could not show whether the associations came before the infection or were a result of it, and neither effector/memory subsets nor HPV-specific T cells were isolated.

A remark on this clone: Its antigen specificity is not known. With the read ending 3 residues before the CDR3 end, the germline J gene is used to fill in that end.

TCR beta CDR3 regions were amplified by multiplex PCR from an average of approximately 1,200 ng genomic DNA per sample using the immunoSEQ assay. The assay corrected primer bias using a complete synthetic TCR repertoire to establish an amplification baseline. The amplicons were sequenced using the Illumina platform. Per the authors' processing: Sequences were error-corrected by clustering with frequency ratios and a modified nearest-neighbor algorithm and were then analyzed in the immunoSEQ Analyzer with IMGT gene definitions. At each rarefaction depth, TCR richness and evenness were averaged over 20 rarefaction repeats, and samples with fewer sequences than the depth were excluded. V, D and J gene relative abundances were compared between groups with Wilcoxon rank sum tests, applying FDR correction. In the blinded duplicates, the intraclass correlation was approximately 96% for TCR richness and averaged about 80% across around 70 gene segments. Sourced from immuneACCESS, this table was stored by TCRdb with only in-frame sequences that have V and J called. A share of the clones is absent; for the studies checked, an unresolved V gene accounts for under half, and the remainder has no known explanation. That table is the source of V, J and clone size, and D and trimming were worked out from the DNA. The sample table holds more than 20,000 clones. The top ten clones comprise 3.3% of the sample.

Every participant had a single incident cervical HPV16 infection, and prevalent HPV16 infections were excluded. Cervical HPV DNA was detected by MY09/MY11 PCR, and genotyping was performed by dot-blot hybridization. Around 15 mL of heparinized blood were centrifuged, and the buffy coat was aliquoted, frozen at -30°C, then stored at -80°C. QIAGEN kits were used to extract genomic DNA from the buffy coat specimens. The TCR sequence derives from a woman between 18 and 69 years old with a cervical HPV16 infection that either progressed to CIN3+ or cleared (not recorded which). The rearranged segments are TRBV18 and TRBJ1-1; TRBD1 matches 8 bases in the middle. Sequenced material: blood buffy coat. The CDR3 is CASSPGQGAVTEAFF. CDR3 bases read: TGTGCCAGCTCACCAGGACAGGGAGCCGTCACTGAA.